The 20 T cell receptor beta chains reported below all come from one sample, sequenced in a study of cytotoxic CD8 clonotypes in ibrutinib-treated CLL. Sequencing was performed with immunoSEQ multiplex PCR; in TCRdb, only in-frame clones are kept and a portion is missing. The top ten clones hold around 20% of a sample with more than 45,000 clones, less than 85% of them seen once. This sample comprised PBMCs, obtained after 24 months of ibrutinib treatment. Receptors were obtained from a human donor with chronic lymphocytic leukemia.

The CDR3 spells CASSLGGGWGTDTQYF. CDR3 DNA: TGTGCCAGCAGCTTGGGTGGGGGCTGGGGCACAGATACGCAGTATTTT. The J gene is TRBJ2-3, the V gene TRBV5-6, with a possible D match to TRBD1 (6 bases). CDR3 size: 16 residues. The V end lost 0 bases, the J end lost 1 base, and 12 bases lay between the germline ends. In germline, CDR1 is SGHDT, CDR2 YYEEEE.

Of note for this clone: Other DNA sequences of this sample code for an identical CDR3. This chain uses TRBV7-8 with TRBJ1-1; 9 nucleotides agree with TRBD1. The CDR3 consists of 13 residues. The junction had 0 bases not matched to a gene; V was cut back by 3 bases and J by 4 bases. CDR1 is SGHVS and CDR2 is FQNEAQ in the germline V gene. This chain's CDR3 is CASSLTGGTEAFF. The CDR3 DNA is TGTGCCAGCAGCTTGACAGGGGGCACTGAAGCTTTCTTT.

J is TRBJ2-7 and V is TRBV7-3; TRBD1 or TRBD2 may be the D gene (5 bases each). Trimming removed 3 bases from V and 7 bases from J, with 13 bases in between. The germline gives CDR1 SGHTA, CDR2 FQGTGA. This CDR3 region has 13 residues. CDR3 in amino acids: CASSLGTAGEQYF. Here the CDR3 DNA reads TGTGCCAGCAGCTTGGGGACGGCCGGTGAGCAGTACTTC.

The rearrangement links TRBV7-2 to TRBJ2-5; a weak D match, TRBD1 (6 bases). Trimming took off 5 bases at V and 4 bases at J, with 14 bases between the two ends. The CDR3 contains 14 residues. The germline gives CDR1 SGHTA, CDR2 FQGNSA. Written as DNA, the CDR3 is TGTGCCAGCAGCCTACGGACAGTGGCAGAGACCCAGTACTTC. Translating gives CASSLRTVAETQYF. Together with reference TRBV7-2 and TRBJ2-5, the CDR3 gives the full variable domain: GAGVSQSPSNKVTEKGKDVELRCDPISGHTALYWYRQSLGQGLEFLIYFQGNSAPDKSGLPSDRFSAERTGGSVSTLTIQRTQQEDSAVYLCASSLRTVAETQYFGPGTRLLVL.

The chain recombines TRBV28 with TRBJ1-2, with D unresolved. Trimming stripped 6 bases from V and 7 bases from J, with 15 bases between. CDR3 size: 13 residues. CDR1 and CDR2 (germline): MDHEN, SYDVKM. The CDR3 is CASRWSARGGYTF. The CDR3 nucleotides are TGTGCCAGCAGATGGTCCGCCCGGGGTGGCTACACCTTC.

The V call is TRBV5-4, the J call TRBJ1-2; perhaps TRBD1 as D (6 bases). There are 16 residues in the CDR3. With 1 base removed from V and 4 bases from J, the gap between germline ends came to 17 bases. Per germline, CDR1 SGHNT and CDR2 YYREEE (reference sequence). CDR3 in DNA: TGTGCCAGCAGCTTGAGGAATGGGGGCGCGGGCTATGGCTACACCTTC. It is translated as CASSLRNGGAGYGYTF.

The V and J genes are TRBV18 and TRBJ1-5; D gene unclear. The CDR3 is 13 residues long. V dropped 1 base and J dropped 5 bases, with 6 bases sitting between them. CDR1 KGHSH and CDR2 LQKENI come from the germline V gene. In DNA, the CDR3 is TGTGCCAGCTCACCACGGGAAGATCAGCCCCAGCATTTT. Translating gives CASSPREDQPQHF.

The V gene is TRBV7-9, the J gene TRBJ2-5, with 9 nucleotides matching TRBD2. Germline assignment: CDR1 SEHNR and CDR2 FQNEAQ (reference sequence). This CDR3 contains 16 residues. V lost 2 bases to trimming and J lost 1 base; unmatched junction nucleotides: 5. The CDR3 spells CASSLWTSVRQETQYF. The CDR3 DNA follows: TGTGCCAGCAGCTTATGGACTAGCGTACGCCAAGAGACCCAGTACTTC.

V and J are TRBV4-1 and TRBJ1-5, with D tentatively TRBD1 (5 bases). Trimming pared 0 bases from V and 3 bases from J, leaving 9 bases between. The germline V gene has CDR1 MGHRA and CDR2 YSYEKL. This CDR3 has 15 amino acids. Here the CDR3 reads CASSQDSGPNQPQHF. In nucleotides, the CDR3 is TGCGCCAGCAGCCAAGATTCAGGGCCCAATCAGCCCCAGCATTTT.

The V call is TRBV11-2, the J call TRBJ1-2, with no clear D. Trimming shortened V by 2 bases and J by 6 bases, and 19 bases separated the two germline ends. CDR1 SGHAT and CDR2 FQNNGV come from the germline V gene. This CDR3 is built from 16 residues. CDR3 in amino acids: CASSLHPTEAVDGYTF. CDR3 nucleotide sequence: TGTGCCAGCAGCTTACATCCTACGGAGGCGGTGGATGGCTACACCTTC.

This clone was detected only a few times. This rearrangement joins TRBV7-9 to TRBJ2-5, with D perhaps matching TRBD1 (5 bases). The V end lost 6 bases, the J end lost 3 bases, and 17 bases lay between the germline ends. Germline V gene lookup returns CDR1 SEHNR and CDR2 FQNEAQ (reference sequence). The CDR3 is 15 amino acids. CDR3 region: CASRPSGRGEETQYF. The CDR3 bases are TGTGCCAGCAGACCATCAGGAAGGGGTGAAGAGACCCAGTACTTC.

This chain links TRBV5-1 with TRBJ1-5; possibly TRBD1 for D (5 bases). Trimming shortened V by 0 bases and J by 4 bases, and 11 bases separated the two germline ends. Germline V gene data show CDR1 as SGHRS and CDR2 as YFSETQ. This CDR3 comprises 15 residues. The CDR3 loop is CASSLGDGRNQPQHF. The CDR3 coding sequence is TGCGCCAGCAGCTTGGGGGACGGGCGTAATCAGCCCCAGCATTTT.

The chain is built from TRBV5-1 and TRBJ1-1; the D gene is possibly TRBD1 (5 bases). V was shortened by 0 bases and J by 1 base, with 7 bases between the two germline ends. Germline V CDR1 and CDR2: SGHRS, YFSETQ. The length of the CDR3 is 14 residues. CDR3 sequence reads: CASSLAGRNTEAFF. CDR3 nucleotides: TGCGCCAGCAGCTTGGCGGGGCGGAACACTGAAGCTTTCTTT. The complete variable domain, with remaining parts taken from reference TRBV5-1 and TRBJ1-1, reads KAGVTQTPRYLIKTRGQQVTLSCSPISGHRSVSWYQQTPGQGLQFLFEYFSETQRNKGNFPGRFSGRQFSNSRSEMNVSTLELGDSALYLCASSLAGRNTEAFFGQGTRLTVV.

The chain uses TRBV5-4 and TRBJ2-7; TRBD2 is a possible D gene (6 bases). The ends were cut back, 4 bases at V and 4 bases at J, with 18 bases in the middle. Germline lookup yields CDR1 SGHNT and CDR2 YYREEE (reference sequence). The CDR3 totals 15 residues. CDR3 sequence: CASSLALAKWYEQYF. The CDR3 DNA sequence: TGTGCCAGCAGCCTAGCCCTAGCGAAATGGTACGAGCAGTACTTC.

The V gene is TRBV29-1, the J gene TRBJ2-1; D is unclear. V dropped 0 bases and J dropped 1 base, with 13 bases sitting between them. The CDR3 extends over 16 amino acids. Germline CDR1 and CDR2: SQVTM and ANQGSEA. CDR3: CSVEDSTTVSYNEQFF. CDR3 bases: TGCAGCGTTGAAGATAGCACTACCGTATCCTACAATGAGCAGTTCTTC.

V usage is TRBV7-2 and J usage is TRBJ2-2; 8 bases are a match to TRBD2. Germline V gene lookup returns CDR1 SGHTA and CDR2 FQGNSA. This CDR3 has 15 amino acids. The V and J ends lost 1 base and 5 bases, in that order; junction bases with no gene match: 3. In DNA, the CDR3 is TGTGCCAGCAGCTTAGGGCTAGCGGGTACCGGGGAGCTGTTTTTT. It encodes CASSLGLAGTGELFF. The variable domain in full, completed from reference TRBV7-2 and TRBJ2-2, reads GAGVSQSPSNKVTEKGKDVELRCDPISGHTALYWYRQSLGQGLEFLIYFQGNSAPDKSGLPSDRFSAERTGGSVSTLTIQRTQQEDSAVYLCASSLGLAGTGELFFGEGSRLTVL.

This clone came up once. The chain carries TRBV9 and TRBJ1-2; D remains unclear. V was shortened by 4 bases and J by 6 bases, with 25 bases between the two germline ends. CDR1 and CDR2 (germline): SGDLS, YYNGEE. CDR3 length: 17 residues. CDR3: CASSPYYWTEFGDGYTF. The CDR3 DNA reads TGTGCCAGCAGCCCATACTATTGGACGGAATTTGGCGATGGCTACACCTTC.

This sequence joins TRBV29-1 and TRBJ2-3; 8 nucleotides match TRBD1. This CDR3 has 13 amino acids. Germline V CDR1 and CDR2: SQVTM, ANQGSEA. V was clipped by 6 bases and J by 1 base; unmatched bases: 3. The CDR3 protein is CSVRDRRTDTQYF. In DNA, the CDR3 is TGCAGCGTCCGGGACAGGCGCACAGATACGCAGTATTTT.

This chain joins TRBV6-5 and TRBJ1-2, with D perhaps matching TRBD1 (5 bases). CDR3 length: 15 amino acids. V was shortened by 5 bases and J by 8 bases, with 21 bases between the two germline ends. Germline V lookup: CDR1 MNHEY, CDR2 SVGAGI. The CDR3 DNA is TGTGCCAGCAGTCCTCCCGGGACCCTTAAGCCGGGCTACACCTTC. It specifies CASSPPGTLKPGYTF.

The chain employs TRBV5-1 and TRBJ2-2; D perhaps matches TRBD2 (5 bases). Deletions cut 2 bases from V and 4 bases from J, with 12 bases between. The CDR3 runs to 15 residues. CDR1 is SGHRS and CDR2 is YFSETQ in the germline V gene. The CDR3 region has the DNA TGCGCCAGCAGCTTCGGCGGGTCTGCCACCGGGGAGCTGTTTTTT. This encodes CASSFGGSATGELFF.